These T cell receptor beta chains were read from a single sample in a study of shared clonotypes between healthy human individuals. The table came from immunoSEQ multiplex PCR; TCRdb's copy has only in-frame clones and leaves some out. The sample holds millions of clones; 93% are singletons and the top ten take around 0.4%. The sample was naive CD4+ T cells from PBMCs. The source is a man younger than 35 in good health. Some clones in this sample may be carry-over from other donors' samples. Each CDR3 is given with its conserved first and last residue. D genes are given only for firm matches. Not every row has a clone size; where given, it reads once, few, many or a size class.

J	size	length	V	D	DNA	CDR3
TRBJ1-2	-	15	TRBV18	TRBD1	TGTGCCAGCTCACCAAACCGGGACAGCTCCTATGGCTACACCTTC	CASSPNRDSSYGYTF
TRBJ2-7	-	19	TRBV11-2	TRBD2	TGTGCCAGCAGCCCGGGACTAGCGGGAGGGCCCATTTGGTCCTACGAGCAGTACTTC	CASSPGLAGGPIWSYEQYF
TRBJ2-4	-	18	TRBV9	TRBD2	TGTGCCAGCAGCGTAGGGACGGGACTAGCGGACCCCGCGAACATTCAGTACTTC	CASSVGTGLADPANIQYF
TRBJ2-7	-	14	TRBV28	-	TGTGCCAGCAGTTTATGGGGGAACTCCTACGAGCAGTACTTC	CASSLWGNSYEQYF
TRBJ2-1	-	13	TRBV5-3	-	TGTGCCAGAAGCCCTAGGCGGGCCAATGAGCAGTTCTTC	CARSPRRANEQFF
TRBJ2-1	once	15	TRBV5-1	-	TGCGCCAGCAGCTGGACAGAAAGTCGCTACAATGAGCAGTTCTTC	CASSWTESRYNEQFF
TRBJ1-3	-	16	TRBV6-6	-	TGTGCCAGCAGTGCCACCGCCCGGGCCTCTGGAAACACCATATATTTT	CASSATARASGNTIYF
TRBJ2-1	-	15	TRBV25-1	TRBD2	TGTGCCAGCAACTCCCCGGGGACTACCTACAATGAGCAGTTCTTC	CASNSPGTTYNEQFF
TRBJ1-5	-	14	TRBV9	TRBD1	TGTGCCAGCAGCGTAAACCAGGGGGCAGGGCCCCAGCATTTT	CASSVNQGAGPQHF
TRBJ1-3	-	14	TRBV5-6	-	TGTGCCAGCAGCTGGAGGTCCTCTGGAAACACCATATATTTT	CASSWRSSGNTIYF
TRBJ2-1	-	13	TRBV27	-	TGTGCCAGCAGTTTATCGAGGGGTTCAACGTGGTTCTTC	CASSLSRGSTWFF
TRBJ2-7	-	13	TRBV28	-	TGTGCCAGCAGTTTTGGACTACTCTACGAGCAGTACTTC	CASSFGLLYEQYF
TRBJ2-3	-	13	TRBV5-1	-	TGCGCCAGCAGCCGCGAACAGGCAGATACGCAGTATTTT	CASSREQADTQYF
TRBJ2-5	-	11	TRBV18	-	TGTGCCAGCTCACCTGAGTCGACCCAGTACTTC	CASSPESTQYF
TRBJ2-3	-	16	TRBV7-8	TRBD2	TGTGCCAGCAGCTTAGGGGTGACGGGAGGGTCAGATACGCAGTATTTT	CASSLGVTGGSDTQYF
TRBJ2-7	-	14	TRBV7-2	-	TGTGCCAGCAGCTTAACCGTTAGCTCCTACGAGCAGTACTTC	CASSLTVSSYEQYF
TRBJ2-1	once	15	TRBV5-1	-	TGCGCCAGCAGCCGCGGGGACAGCTCCTACAATGAGCAGTTCTTC	CASSRGDSSYNEQFF